These 19 T cell receptor beta chains came from one sample sequenced in a study of T-cell reconstitution after alpha-beta-depleted transplantation in children. TCRbeta library preparation incorporated unique molecular identifiers. TCRdb processed the PCR reads anew with MiXCR; each CDR3 protein has one entry. Of some 640,000 distinct CDR3 sequences in the sample, roughly 17% were seen once. This sample comprised PBMCs from the stem cell graft donor, obtained from the stem cell graft. The receptors here all came from a human donor who donated a stem cell graft to a child with acute myeloid leukemia.

This clonotype was observed a handful of times. V and J are TRBV20-1 and TRBJ2-7; TRBD1 aligns across 7 bases. Germline lookup yields CDR1 DFQATT and CDR2 SNEGSKA (reference sequence). Trimming cost V 1 base and J 2 bases; bases outside gene matches: 8. The CDR3 covers 15 residues. In nucleotides, the CDR3 is TGCAGTGCTAGAGCTCTCCGGGACAGAGCCTACGAGCAGTACTTC. As protein: CSARALRDRAYEQYF.

This clonotype was recorded at least ten times. The chain links TRBV6-2 or TRBV6-3 to TRBJ2-7; 7 bases line up with TRBD1. The CDR3 totals 16 residues. From germline, CDR1 is MNHEY and CDR2 SVGEGT. The trim removed 2 bases at V and 3 bases at J, leaving 10 bases unmatched. DNA of the CDR3: TGTGCCAGCAGTTACAGGGGGCCACCATGGAGCTACGAGCAGTACTTC. It specifies CASSYRGPPWSYEQYF.

This clonotype was counted ten times or more. The chain combines TRBV20-1 with TRBJ2-2; D perhaps matches TRBD2 (5 bases). V was shortened by 6 bases and J by 5 bases, with 16 bases between the two germline ends. The germline CDR1 and CDR2 sequences are DFQATT and SNEGSKA (reference sequence). The CDR3 contains 14 residues. CDR3 region: CSASWGRGTGELFF. In DNA form, the CDR3 reads TGCAGTGCAAGCTGGGGTAGAGGGACCGGGGAGCTGTTTTTT.

This clonotype has more than one count but fewer than ten. The rearrangement uses TRBV6-1 and TRBJ2-1; D is ambiguous. From germline, CDR1 is MNHNS and CDR2 SASEGT. The CDR3 covers 14 residues. The V end was cut by 6 bases, the J end by 4 bases, with 13 bases between. For the CDR3, the DNA is TGTGCCAGCAGCCGTGAAACGAGTTACAATGAGCAGTTCTTC. It yields the protein CASSRETSYNEQFF.

About this clonotype itself: This may come from a read error, since a much larger clone is one base off. The V call is TRBV4-2, the J call TRBJ1-5; D not resolved. CDR3 size: 13 residues. In germline, CDR1 is LGHNA, CDR2 YNFKEQ. CDR3 DNA: TGTGCCTGCAGCACCCGGGGTAGGCAGCCCCAGCATTTT. Its translation: CACSTRGRQPQHF.

At least ten counts were recorded for this clonotype. The J gene is TRBJ2-1, the V gene TRBV15, with TRBD2 matching 10 bases. V dropped 11 bases and J dropped 6; count of bases not matched to a gene: 10. This CDR3 spans 14 amino acids. Germline V gives CDR1 LNHNV, CDR2 YYDKDF (reference sequence). The CDR3 region has the DNA TGTGCCTCGGGGGGGCCTAGCGGGAGCAATGAGCAGTTCTTC. It is translated as CASGGPSGSNEQFF.

At least ten counts were recorded for this clonotype. The chain has TRBV10-3 and TRBJ1-2; no clear D gene. The germline gives CDR1 ENHRY, CDR2 SYGVKD. Between the trimmed V and J ends, which lost 10 bases and 3 bases, there was a span of 9 bases. The CDR3 sequence is 11 residues long. CDR3 nucleotide sequence: TGTGCCACCTTAGATGACTATGGCTACACCTTC. It specifies CATLDDYGYTF.

This clonotype has only a few counts. The CDR3 loop is CSARRRGDLQGEQYF. CDR3 coding DNA: TGCAGTGCTAGACGGAGGGGGGACCTCCAGGGAGAGCAGTACTTC. The chain joins TRBV20-1 to TRBJ2-7; D possibly uses TRBD1 or TRBD2 (6 bases each). There are 15 residues in the CDR3. Trimming shortened V by 2 bases and J by 7 bases, and 21 bases separated the two germline ends. The germline V gene has CDR1 DFQATT and CDR2 SNEGSKA (reference sequence).

There are many counts of this clonotype. V gene TRBV20-1 combines with J gene TRBJ2-7; 9 positions agree with TRBD2. V shed 3 bases, J shed 5 bases, and the junction held 11 bases outside the gene matches. The V gene's germline CDR1 is DFQATT and CDR2 SNEGSKA (reference sequence). The CDR3 length is 15 residues. DNA for the CDR3: TGCAGTGCTAGGAGGGGAGGCGGGGGGGTCAACGAGCAGTACTTC. Translation: CSARRGGGGVNEQYF.

This clonotype was detected ten times or more. V and J are TRBV20-1 and TRBJ1-5; D is undetermined. Germline V gives CDR1 DFQATT, CDR2 SNEGSKA (reference sequence). The V end lost 6 bases, the J end lost 0 bases, and 12 bases lay between the germline ends. The CDR3 loop spans 14 amino acids. The CDR3 nucleotides read TGCAGTGCGCTGAGCGGACGTAGCAATCAGCCCCAGCATTTT. It is translated as CSALSGRSNQPQHF.

This clonotype was detected ten times or more. The chain has TRBV20-1 and TRBJ1-2; D remains unclear. Germline V gene data show CDR1 as DFQATT and CDR2 as SNEGSKA (reference sequence). Trimming took 6 bases from V and 2 from J, leaving 10 bases between them. This CDR3 contains 12 residues. The CDR3 protein is CSAISKNYGYTF. The DNA for the CDR3 is TGCAGTGCGATCTCCAAGAACTATGGCTACACCTTC.

The chain links TRBV29-1 to TRBJ1-6; TRBD1 matches at 7 bases. V shed 7 bases, J shed 7 bases, and the junction held 7 bases outside the gene matches. This CDR3 is built from 13 residues. Looked up from germline, CDR1 is SQVTM and CDR2 is ANQGSEA. CDR3: CSARTGANSPLHF. DNA for the CDR3: TGCAGCGCCCGGACAGGAGCGAATTCACCCCTCCACTTT.

This clonotype was detected many times. V is TRBV29-1 and J is TRBJ2-3; 9 bases are shared with TRBD1. Trimming cost V 8 bases and J 6 bases; bases outside gene matches: 9. The CDR3 has 13 amino acids. The V gene's germline CDR1 is SQVTM and CDR2 ANQGSEA. The CDR3 DNA follows: TGCAGCTTAGAACGGACAGGGGAGGATACGCAGTATTTT. Protein product: CSLERTGEDTQYF.

This clonotype has ten or more counts. The chain carries TRBV9 and TRBJ2-3; 14 nucleotides match TRBD2. This CDR3 spans 14 amino acids. Germline CDR1 reads SGDLS; CDR2 reads YYNGEE. V shed 5 bases and J 10 bases; nucleotides not matched to a gene: 6. The CDR3 DNA reads TGTGCCAGCAGTGAGGTGACTAGCGGGGGGGCGCAGTATTTT. Translation gives CASSEVTSGGAQYF.

This clonotype was picked up many times. The chain recombines TRBV20-1 with TRBJ1-2; TRBD1 is a possible D gene (6 bases). CDR3 length equals 13 residues. The germline V and J ends were trimmed by 6 bases and 7 bases, with 18 bases remaining between them. CDR1 and CDR2 (germline): DFQATT, SNEGSKA (reference sequence). CDR3: CSAEPQGIGGYTF. The CDR3 region has the DNA TGCAGTGCCGAGCCCCAGGGGATCGGTGGCTACACCTTC.

This clonotype was seen ten or more times. The rearrangement joins TRBV5-1 to TRBJ2-7, with D unresolved. Per germline, CDR1 SGHRS and CDR2 YFSETQ. The CDR3 sequence is 14 residues long. V lost 5 bases and J lost 0, with 12 bases in between. CDR3 sequence: CASRGVTSSYEQYF. The CDR3 DNA is TGCGCCAGCAGGGGCGTCACAAGCTCCTACGAGCAGTACTTC.

The V call is TRBV4-3, the J call TRBJ2-3, with TRBD2 matching over 8 bases. Germline V gives CDR1 LGHNA, CDR2 YSLEER. The CDR3 has 14 residues. V was pared by 0 bases and J by 9 bases, with 5 bases of the junction left unmatched. This CDR3 is CASSQEREVITQYF. The DNA for the CDR3 is TGCGCCAGCAGCCAAGAGCGGGAGGTGATAACGCAGTATTTT.

This clonotype has a count of ten or more. The chain employs TRBV29-1 and TRBJ2-3, with D unresolved. V shed 8 bases and J shed 5 bases, with 11 bases lying between them. The CDR3 contains 11 residues. The germline V gene has CDR1 SQVTM and CDR2 ANQGSEA. The CDR3 DNA reads TGCAGCACGTCTTGGGTAGATACGCAGTATTTT. Its protein product is CSTSWVDTQYF.

In its sample, this clonotype was seen once. The chain uses TRBV12-3 or TRBV12-4 and TRBJ2-5; TRBD2 agrees at 13 bases. CDR3 size: 13 residues. Here the CDR3 reads CGSTSGGIGTQYF. In DNA form, the CDR3 reads TGTGGGTCGACTAGCGGGGGGATTGGGACCCAGTACTTC.